This T cell receptor beta chain was identified during a study of neurological immune-mediated disorders. Across the study: Multiple sclerosis patients numbered 34, of whom some 31 were relapsing-remitting and 3 secondary progressive. Study observations and caveats: Phylogenetic grouping assigned the repertoires of 18 of 34 multiple sclerosis patients to one related-CDR3 cluster, which constitutes a possible signature. The study found the most TCR clonal expansion in HTLV-1-associated myelopathy and the least in multiple sclerosis, below healthy controls.

CDR1 and CDR2 from the germline V gene are SGHVS and FNYEAQ. The CDR3 extends over 14 amino acids. V was pared by 0 bases and J by 6 bases, with 9 bases between. TCRdb reprocessed the 5' RACE reads with MiXCR, giving one entry per CDR3 protein. The sample records about 52,000 distinct CDR3 sequences, roughly 3.8% being singletons. Libraries used 2 million unsorted PBMCs kept frozen in RNAlater. This clonotype is categorized as medium-sized. Its antigen is as yet unknown. Source material: PBMCs. The receptor comes from a man in his fifties or sixties with multiple sclerosis. The V call is TRBV7-6, the J call TRBJ1-5; TRBD1 might be the D (5 bases). In nucleotides, the CDR3 is TGTGCCAGCAGCTTAGCAGCGGGACCTCAGCCCCAGCATTTT. It yields the protein CASSLAAGPQPQHF. The full variable domain, with the rest looked up from reference TRBV7-6 and TRBJ1-5, is GAGVSQSPRYKVTKRGQDVALRCDPISGHVSLYWYRQALGQGPEFLTYFNYEAQQDKSGLPNDRFSAERPEGSISTLTIQRTEQRDSAMYRCASSLAAGPQPQHFGDGTRLSIL.